This record looks at one TCR beta chain sequence and its context. With 6 bases removed from V and 1 base from J, the gap between germline ends came to 12 bases. Germline V gene lookup returns CDR1 ENHRY and CDR2 SYGVKD. The CDR3 contains 14 residues. Clones were sequenced by immunoSEQ multiplex PCR, and TCRdb holds only the in-frame ones, with some missing. The sample has approximately 120,000 clones, 75% to 95% seen once. The data stem from a study of control samples from healthy donors and cancer patients. The TCR sequence derives from a human donor in good health. The donor label of this sample is uncertain. This rearrangement joins TRBV10-3 to TRBJ2-5; possibly TRBD1 for D (5 bases). Sequencing was performed on blood. The CDR3 DNA follows: TGTGCCATCAGCGACGGACAAGCCCAAGAGACCCAGTACTTC. Protein sequence: CAISDGQAQETQYF.